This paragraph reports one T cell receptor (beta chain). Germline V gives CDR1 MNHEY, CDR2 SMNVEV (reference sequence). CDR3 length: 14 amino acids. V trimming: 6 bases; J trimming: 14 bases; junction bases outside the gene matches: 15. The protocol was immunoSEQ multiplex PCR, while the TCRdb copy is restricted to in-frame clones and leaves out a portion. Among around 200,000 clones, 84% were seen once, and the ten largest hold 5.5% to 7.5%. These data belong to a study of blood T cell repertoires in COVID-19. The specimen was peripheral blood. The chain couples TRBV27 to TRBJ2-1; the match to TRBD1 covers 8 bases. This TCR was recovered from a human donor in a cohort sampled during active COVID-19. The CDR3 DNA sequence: TGTGCCAGCAGGTATACAGGGGGGATCGACGCCGAGTTCTTC. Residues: CASRYTGGIDAEFF.